The 2 T cell receptor beta chains reported below all come from one sample, sequenced in a study of technical replicates of blood from several donors. Only in-frame clones appear in the TCRdb table, and some are missing; sequencing was by immunoSEQ multiplex PCR. The table includes about 62,000 clones, 95% to 98% detected once. Sequences were obtained from T cells isolated from PBMCs. The receptor set was obtained from a human donor in good health.

The gene calls are TRBV10-1 and TRBJ2-3; D unclear. This CDR3 contains 13 residues. Germline CDR1 reads WNHNN; CDR2 reads SYGVQD (reference sequence). Trimming removed 1 base from V and 6 bases from J, with 8 bases in between. The CDR3 loop reads CASSEFVFDTQYF. For the CDR3, the DNA is TGCGCCAGCAGTGAGTTTGTCTTTGATACGCAGTATTTT.

This clone appeared a single time. The chain combines TRBV27 with TRBJ2-3; a weak D match, TRBD1 (5 bases). The CDR3 totals 13 residues. Germline V CDR1 and CDR2: MNHEY, SMNVEV (reference sequence). V lost 7 bases, J lost 2 bases, and 10 bases lay in between. CDR3 protein: CASKGVPTDTQYF. DNA for the CDR3: TGTGCCAGCAAAGGGGTCCCCACAGATACGCAGTATTTT.